The 27 T cell receptor beta chains below all came from one sample that was sequenced in a study of blood T cell repertoires in COVID-19. Measured with immunoSEQ multiplex PCR; TCRdb has only the in-frame clones, and not every one. The table has approximately 180,000 clones, more than 75% seen once. The sequenced sample consisted of PBMCs or T cells enriched from blood (not recorded which). These receptors were collected from a woman aged 45 to 65 with acute COVID-19.

The genes are TRBV11-2 and TRBJ2-5, with TRBD2 identical over 7 bases. This CDR3 is built from 16 residues. Germline lookup yields CDR1 SGHAT and CDR2 FQNNGV. Germline trimming cut 5 bases from V and 2 bases from J; bases unmatched to any gene: 11. CDR3 loop: CASSPIPAGLQETQYF. The CDR3 DNA follows: TGTGCCAGCAGCCCTATCCCAGCGGGGCTACAAGAGACCCAGTACTTC.

V gene TRBV3-1 (or the pseudogene TRBV3-2) combines with J gene TRBJ1-2; no clear D gene. Trimming pared 1 base from V and 4 bases from J, leaving 16 bases between. The CDR3 extends over 16 amino acids. Germline V gives CDR1 LGHDT, CDR2 YNNKEL (reference sequence). The CDR3 nucleotides read TGTGCCAGCAGCCAAGGGGGTGGCGGGTTCGCCTATGGCTACACCTTC. It specifies CASSQGGGGFAYGYTF.

J is TRBJ2-2 and V is TRBV9, with D unresolved. This CDR3 contains 13 residues. Deletions cut 3 bases from V and 6 bases from J, with 9 bases between. Germline lookup yields CDR1 SGDLS and CDR2 YYNGEE. The CDR3 nucleotides are TGTGCCAGCAGCGCGAGCTTAGCCGGGGAGCTGTTTTTT. This encodes CASSASLAGELFF.

The gene calls are TRBV10-1 and TRBJ1-5; 10 bases map to TRBD1. Germline CDR1 WNHNN, CDR2 SYGVQD (reference sequence). Trimming at V came to 6 bases and at J to 6 bases, leaving 8 bases not matched to a gene. This CDR3 comprises 15 residues. The CDR3: CASRLGQGWGQPQHF. CDR3 DNA sequence: TGCGCCAGCAGGCTGGGACAGGGGTGGGGTCAGCCCCAGCATTTT.

The chain has TRBV3-1 (or the pseudogene TRBV3-2) and TRBJ1-2; D remains unclear. The CDR3 consists of 14 residues. In germline, CDR1 is LGHDT, CDR2 YNNKEL (reference sequence). V was cut by 4 bases and J by 0 bases, with 9 bases left in between. The CDR3: CASSPREANYGYTF. The DNA of the CDR3 is TGTGCCAGCAGCCCCCGAGAAGCTAACTATGGCTACACCTTC.

The genes are TRBV7-3 and TRBJ1-1; no clear D gene. Germline assignment: CDR1 SGHTA and CDR2 FQGTGA. The CDR3 has 13 amino acids. V was pared by 5 bases and J by 0 bases, with 7 bases between. The CDR3 DNA follows: TGTGCCAGCAGCCGAGACTTGAACACTGAAGCTTTCTTT. Its translation is CASSRDLNTEAFF.

This clone was counted once. This chain connects TRBV2 to TRBJ1-2; 10 nucleotides match TRBD1. The CDR3 consists of 15 residues. V gave up 6 bases and J gave up 4 bases; unmatched junction bases: 8. Germline assignment: CDR1 SNHLY and CDR2 FYNNEI. CDR3 sequence: CASSASGTGVYGYTF. As DNA, the CDR3 is TGTGCCAGCAGCGCCTCGGGGACAGGGGTCTATGGCTACACCTTC.

J is TRBJ1-5 and V is TRBV19; D perhaps matches TRBD1 (5 bases). CDR1 and CDR2 (germline): LNHDA, SQIVND (reference sequence). V dropped 7 bases and J dropped 7 bases, with 26 bases sitting between them. This CDR3 is built from 17 residues. As DNA, the CDR3 is TGTGCCAGTATTCCGGCCCCAGGTCGCGGGGCATCACAGCCCCAGCATTTT. It is translated as CASIPAPGRGASQPQHF.

The chain carries TRBV4-1 and TRBJ2-7; weak D call: TRBD2 (6 bases). V gave up 0 bases and J gave up 3 bases, with 12 bases separating them. The V gene's germline CDR1 is MGHRA and CDR2 YSYEKL. The CDR3 spans 15 residues. The CDR3 sequence: CASSQDPSGGYEQYV. The DNA for the CDR3 is TGCGCCAGCAGCCAAGACCCCTCCGGGGGCTACGAGCAGTACGTC.

The chain links TRBV6-5 to TRBJ2-7, with 8 bases lining up with TRBD1. The CDR3 is 14 residues long. Germline V gives CDR1 MNHEY, CDR2 SVGAGI. The trim removed 5 bases at V and 3 bases at J, leaving 6 bases unmatched. CDR3 bases: TGTGCCAGCAGTACCCGGGACAGGCACTACGAGCAGTACGTC. This codes for CASSTRDRHYEQYV.

J is TRBJ2-1 and V is TRBV6-5; D uncertain. CDR3 size: 14 residues. V was pared by 7 bases and J by 1 base, with 11 bases between. Germline CDR1 reads MNHEY; CDR2 reads SVGAGI. CDR3 sequence (DNA): TGTGCCAGCAAGATGACCGGGTCCTACAATGAGCAGTTCTTC. This gives the protein CASKMTGSYNEQFF.

The V gene is TRBV6-8, the J gene TRBJ1-2; D remains ambiguous. The CDR3 extends over 12 amino acids. In germline, CDR1 is MNHGY, CDR2 SAAAGT. Trimming stripped 4 bases from V and 4 bases from J, with 7 bases between. Written as DNA, the CDR3 is TGTGCCAGCAGTTGGCCCCCCTATGGCTACACCTTC. Translation: CASSWPPYGYTF.

J is TRBJ1-1 and V is TRBV4-3, with D unresolved. This CDR3 has 16 amino acids. Trimming stripped 1 base from V and 2 bases from J, with 14 bases between. Per germline, CDR1 LGHNA and CDR2 YSLEER. The CDR3 loop is CASSQGISGSNTEAFF. The CDR3 region has the DNA TGCGCCAGCAGCCAAGGCATAAGCGGGTCCAACACTGAAGCTTTCTTT.

CDR3 in DNA: TGCAGTGCTAGTCCCCAGACAGGGATCTATGGCTACACCTTC. Its translation: CSASPQTGIYGYTF. The genes are TRBV20-1 and TRBJ1-2; 7 bases agree with TRBD1. V lost 3 bases, J lost 4 bases, and 8 bases stayed unmatched. The germline CDR1 and CDR2 sequences are DFQATT and SNEGSKA (reference sequence). The CDR3 spans 14 residues.

The gene calls are TRBV18 and TRBJ1-4; 8 bases line up with TRBD1. The CDR3 is 16 amino acids. CDR1 is KGHSH, CDR2 LQKENI, per germline. The trim removed 3 bases at V and 4 bases at J, leaving 7 bases unmatched. CDR3 sequence: CASSPLAGGDNEKLFF. In DNA form, the CDR3 reads TGTGCCAGCTCACCCCTCGCAGGGGGCGATAATGAAAAACTGTTTTTT.

This chain uses TRBV4-2 with TRBJ2-3, with TRBD2 matching 16 bases. The length of the CDR3 is 15 residues. J lost 11 bases, V lost 3 bases, and 5 bases had no gene match. Germline CDR1 LGHNA, CDR2 YNFKEQ. Here the CDR3 DNA reads TGTGCCAGCAGCCAGGGGACTAGCGGGGGGGATCGGCAGTATTTT. Its protein is CASSQGTSGGDRQYF.

This sequence joins TRBV5-5 and TRBJ2-1, with 7 bases aligning to TRBD1. The CDR3 extends over 16 amino acids. Germline assignment: CDR1 SGHKS and CDR2 YYEKEE (reference sequence). V was clipped by 2 bases and J by 0 bases; unmatched bases: 5. The CDR3 DNA is TGTGCCAGCAGCTTATCACGGGACAGCTCCTACAATGAGCAGTTCTTC. It is translated as CASSLSRDSSYNEQFF.

The V and J genes are TRBV24-1 and TRBJ2-1, with 10 nucleotides matching TRBD2. The CDR3 is 14 residues long. Germline V gene sequence: CDR1 KGHDR, CDR2 SFDVKD. The V gene end was trimmed by 5 bases and the J gene end by 10 bases; junction bases not matched to a gene: 7. The CDR3 sequence is CATSVSGGLGEQFF. For the CDR3, the DNA is TGTGCCACCAGTGTTAGCGGGGGGCTTGGGGAGCAGTTCTTC.

The chain uses TRBV9 and TRBJ1-2; TRBD1 aligns across 8 bases. V shed 4 bases, J shed 7 bases, and the junction held 9 bases outside the gene matches. CDR1 is SGDLS, CDR2 YYNGEE, per germline. The CDR3 runs to 14 residues. The CDR3 reads CASSTLTGEGGYTF. The CDR3 DNA reads TGTGCCAGCAGCACACTGACAGGGGAGGGTGGCTACACCTTC.

This clone came up once. The chain carries TRBV3-1 (or the pseudogene TRBV3-2) and TRBJ1-2; 9 nucleotides match TRBD1. The CDR3 is made up of 13 amino acids. Germline CDR1 and CDR2: LGHDT and YNNKEL (reference sequence). Trimming at V came to 3 bases and at J to 5 bases, leaving 1 base not matched to a gene. CDR3 in amino acids: CASSQGQGYGYTF. CDR3 DNA: TGTGCCAGCAGCCAGGGACAGGGATATGGCTACACCTTC.

The gene calls are TRBV25-1 and TRBJ1-5; TRBD1 agrees at 7 bases. Unmatched junction bases numbered 9, after V lost 3 bases and J lost 4 bases. Germline CDR1 is MGHDK and CDR2 is SYGVNS. CDR3 size: 16 residues. CDR3 loop: CASSEEGTEKNQPQHF. CDR3 in DNA: TGTGCCAGCAGTGAGGAAGGGACAGAGAAGAATCAGCCCCAGCATTTT.

V usage is TRBV4-3 and J usage is TRBJ2-5; D might be TRBD1 (5 bases). Per germline, CDR1 LGHNA and CDR2 YSLEER. Trimming removed 0 bases at V and 1 base at J, with 12 bases between. CDR3 length: 16 residues. The CDR3, as DNA: TGCGCCAGCAGCCAAGATAGGGGCGTTAGCCAAGAGACCCAGTACTTC. Translated: CASSQDRGVSQETQYF.

This clone appeared a few times. The rearrangement uses TRBV7-9 and TRBJ2-3, with D unresolved. Germline V gene data show CDR1 as SEHNR and CDR2 as FQNEAQ (reference sequence). This CDR3 has 14 residues. Trimming took 5 bases from V and 4 from J, leaving 13 bases between them. CDR3 DNA: TGTGCCAGCAGCCCCACGGCTAGTCCAGATACGCAGTATTTT. Protein product: CASSPTASPDTQYF. The variable domain in full, completed from reference TRBV7-9 and TRBJ2-3, reads DTGVSQNPRHKITKRGQNVTFRCDPISEHNRLYWYRQTLGQGPEFLTYFQNEAQLEKSRLLSDRFSAERPKGSFSTLEIQRTEQGDSAMYLCASSPTASPDTQYFGPGTRLTVL.

The rearrangement joins TRBV4-1 to TRBJ2-2; a weak D match, TRBD2 (7 bases). CDR3 length: 16 residues. V lost 2 bases to trimming and J lost 2 bases, with 12 bases between them. Germline loops: CDR1 MGHRA, CDR2 YSYEKL. CDR3 sequence: CASSQSRGPNTGELFF. The DNA of the CDR3 is TGCGCCAGCAGCCAATCGCGGGGGCCCAACACCGGGGAGCTGTTTTTT.

This clone was observed once. This sample also contains other DNA sequences that code for the same CDR3. This chain uses TRBV5-1 with TRBJ1-2; 8 bases map to TRBD1. Germline values: CDR1 SGHRS, CDR2 YFSETQ. This CDR3 spans 13 amino acids. Losses at the gene ends were 4 bases for V and 5 bases for J; bases not matched to a gene: 4. In nucleotides, the CDR3 is TGCGCCAGCAGCCGAGGGACAGGTTATGGCTACACCTTC. It encodes CASSRGTGYGYTF.

The rearrangement links TRBV27 to TRBJ2-7; 12 bases agree with TRBD2. Losses at the gene ends were 5 bases for V and 4 bases for J; bases not matched to a gene: 6. This CDR3 is built from 15 residues. Per the germline V gene, CDR1 is MNHEY and CDR2 is SMNVEV (reference sequence). CDR3 DNA: TGTGCCAGCAGTCCGTCTAGCGGGGGGGGATACGAGCAGTACGTC. It encodes CASSPSSGGGYEQYV.

This chain joins TRBV28 and TRBJ2-5; 9 bases are shared with TRBD1. J gave up 5 bases and V 5 bases, and 12 bases lay outside the gene matches. This CDR3 has 16 amino acids. The germline gives CDR1 MDHEN, CDR2 SYDVKM. The CDR3 sequence: CASSTPGTGLWETQYF. The CDR3 DNA reads TGTGCCAGCAGTACCCCCGGGACAGGGTTATGGGAGACCCAGTACTTC.